Listed below are T cell receptor beta chains from one sample, sequenced in a study of shared clonotypes between healthy human individuals. Using immunoSEQ multiplex PCR, the repertoire was profiled, and TCRdb retains in-frame clones only, with some absent. The sample yields about 2.4 million clones, roughly 93% seen once. Source material: naive CD4+ T cells from PBMCs. These receptors came from a man between 18 and 29 years old in good health. Some clones in this sample may be carry-over from other donors' samples. Both conserved end residues are part of each CDR3. The D gene is left open where the match is weak. Size is stated for part of the rows, as once, few or many counts, or as a class when the clone is expanded.

>TRBJ1-5|TRBV7-3|-|-
TGTGCCAGCAGCTTATACGTGGACCCGGGGCAGCCCCAGCATTTT
CASSLYVDPGQPQHF
>TRBJ1-1|TRBV5-1|once|-
TGCGCCAGCAGCTTGCTCCCGAACACTGAAGCTTTCTTT
CASSLLPNTEAFF
>TRBJ2-6|TRBV7-2|once|-
TGTGCCAGCAGCTTAGCGCCGGGACGCCTCTCTGGGGCCAACGTCCTGACTTTC
CASSLAPGRLSGANVLTF
>TRBJ2-2|TRBV18|-|-
TGTGCCAGCTCACCAACCCCCGGGGAGCTGTTTTTT
CASSPTPGELFF
>TRBJ1-1|TRBV28|-|-
TGTGCCAGCACCTCGGGGGGGGCAGACACTGAAGCTTTCTTT
CASTSGGADTEAFF
>TRBJ1-3|TRBV6-1|-|-
TGTGCCAGCAGTGAAGCCGGGGGGCGCTGGACAAACACCATATATTTT
CASSEAGGRWTNTIYF
>TRBJ1-2|TRBV9|-|-
TGTGCCAGCAGCAACCAAGTCCTCTATGGCTACACCTTC
CASSNQVLYGYTF
>TRBJ2-7|TRBV29-1|-|-
TGCAGCGTTGAGAGGGACTACGAGCAGTACTTC
CSVERDYEQYF
>TRBJ2-5|TRBV15|-|-
TGTGCCACCAGCAAGGGGCGGACCAAGGAGACCCAGTACTTC
CATSKGRTKETQYF
>TRBJ2-6|TRBV6-5|-|-
TGTGCCAGCAGTTACCAGGTCTCTGGGGCCAACGTCCTGACTTTC
CASSYQVSGANVLTF
>TRBJ2-7|TRBV28|-|-
TGTGCCAGCAGTTTGGCAGGGACCTGGGACTGGGGCTACGAGCAGTACTTC
CASSLAGTWDWGYEQYF
>TRBJ2-2|TRBV6-1|-|TRBD2
TGTGCCAGCAGTGCCTGGCGGGGGGACACCGGGGAGCTGTTTTTT
CASSAWRGDTGELFF
>TRBJ2-2|TRBV19|-|-
TGTGCCAGTAGTATTACAGGGAACACCGGGGAGCTGTTTTTT
CASSITGNTGELFF
>TRBJ2-3|TRBV7-3|-|-
TGTGCCAGCAGCCGTTCCCGCACAGATACGCAGTATTTT
CASSRSRTDTQYF
>TRBJ1-1|TRBV7-9|-|-
TGTGCCAGCAGCATATACTGGGGGAGAGGGGATGGGAACACTGAAGCTTTCTTT
CASSIYWGRGDGNTEAFF
>TRBJ1-2|TRBV29-1|once|TRBD1
TGCAGCACCGCGACAGGGGACTATGGCTACACCTTC
CSTATGDYGYTF
>TRBJ2-7|TRBV4-1|-|TRBD2
TGCGCCAGCAGCCAAGACTCGGAGCGGGAGTCCCTCGAGCAGTACTTC
CASSQDSERESLEQYF
>TRBJ1-1|TRBV18|-|-
TGTGCCAGCTCACCTGGGGGGGGCGACGGCACTGAAGCTTTCTTT
CASSPGGGDGTEAFF
>TRBJ2-3|TRBV4-2|-|-
TGTGCCAGCAGCCAGGCCTATTCGGCGGATAGCACAGATACGCAGTATTTT
CASSQAYSADSTDTQYF
>TRBJ1-2|TRBV6-4|-|-
TGTGCCAGCAGTGATCAGGGGCGAGGGGGCTACACCTTC
CASSDQGRGGYTF
>TRBJ1-2|TRBV28|once|TRBD1
TGTGCCACCGAGGGGGCGCTTCACTATGGCTACACCTTC
CATEGALHYGYTF
>TRBJ2-7|TRBV9|once|-
TGTGCCAGCAGCCCGGGGGGACAGCCCTACGAGCAGTACTTC
CASSPGGQPYEQYF
>TRBJ1-1|TRBV2|-|-
TGTGCCAGCAGCAGAACAGTAAACACTGAAGCTTTCTTT
CASSRTVNTEAFF
>TRBJ1-3|TRBV15|-|-
TGTGCCACCAGCAGAGATACACTAGGGGGTACTGGAAACACCATATATTTT
CATSRDTLGGTGNTIYF
>TRBJ2-1|TRBV2|-|-
TGTGCCAGCAGTGATCTGGGGGAAGCTGAGCAGTTCTTC
CASSDLGEAEQFF
>TRBJ2-7|TRBV7-9|-|-
TGTGCCAGCAGCTTTAACAGGGACGGGAACGAGCAGTACTTC
CASSFNRDGNEQYF
>TRBJ1-4|TRBV27|-|TRBD1
TGTGCCAGCAGACCCCTTGGACAGGGGGGATATGGGAAACTGTTTTTT
CASRPLGQGGYGKLFF
>TRBJ1-2|TRBV6-1|-|-
TGTGCCAGCACCAGGTCGGTGGATTATGGCTACACCTTC
CASTRSVDYGYTF
>TRBJ1-2|TRBV29-1|-|-
TGCAGCGTTCTCTCGAGGGCGGGGGGCTACACCTTC
CSVLSRAGGYTF
>TRBJ2-2|TRBV19|-|TRBD1
TGTGCCAGCGGAGCGCAGGGGGCCCAGAACACCGGGGAGCTGTTTTTT
CASGAQGAQNTGELFF
>TRBJ2-7|TRBV7-9|once|TRBD1
TGTGCCAGCACCGCGGGGACAGGGGGATTCGAGCAGTACTTC
CASTAGTGGFEQYF
>TRBJ1-6|TRBV7-2|-|-
TGTGCCAGCAGCGCTCGAGGGCCAAACCTAAATTCACCCCTCCACTTT
CASSARGPNLNSPLHF
>TRBJ2-3|TRBV5-6|-|-
TGTGCCAGCAGCTTGAGGGGGAGAGGCACAGATACGCAGTATTTT
CASSLRGRGTDTQYF
>TRBJ2-2|TRBV5-1|-|TRBD2
TGCGCCAGCAGCTTGATGACTAGCGGGACCGGGGAGCTGTTTTTT
CASSLMTSGTGELFF
>TRBJ1-1|TRBV9|few|TRBD1
TGTGCCAGCAGCGTAACACAGGGGAAAACTGAAGCTTTCTTT
CASSVTQGKTEAFF
>TRBJ2-3|TRBV2|-|TRBD1
TGTGCCAGCAGTGAAGCGCCCGACGACAGGGCAAGCACAGATACGCAGTATTTT
CASSEAPDDRASTDTQYF
>TRBJ1-1|TRBV7-3|-|-
TGTGCCAGCAGCCTATCGGGGAGGGACACTGAAGCTTTCTTT
CASSLSGRDTEAFF